A single T cell receptor beta chain is shown here with its context. Which antigen it targets is not known. The sample holds no much larger clone one base away, and base qualities are not on file. The data belong to a study of technical replicates of blood from a handful of donors listed by TCRdb under 2017. Including the terminal cysteine and phenylalanine, the CDR3 comprises 17 residues. The kept DNA is CDR3 alone, 51 bases in frame from the first base. CDR1 and CDR2 (SGHNT, YENEEA) derive from the germline V gene. Trimming costs V 0 bases and J 0 bases, and their ends lie 12 bases apart. Libraries were prepared through the immunoSEQ multiplex PCR assay. TCRdb holds this immuneACCESS table with in-frame rearrangements only. Some clones are missing; in checked studies, unresolved V genes explain under half, and the rest has no known cause. The sample records 12,000 or so clones, around 95% of which are singletons. The leading ten clones occupy about 6% of the sample.

The TCR was taken from a human donor in good health. This receptor chain uses TRBV11-3 and TRBJ2-1; the D gene identity is not certain. Sequencing input: PBMCs. The CDR3: CASSLEGLANSYNEQFF. The sequenced DNA: TGTGCCAGCAGCTTAGAAGGCTTAGCAAACTCCTACAATGAGCAGTTCTTC. Reference TRBV11-3 and TRBJ2-1 proteins supply the regions before and after the CDR3; the full variable domain is: EAGVVQSPRYKIIEKKQPVAFWCNPISGHNTLYWYLQNLGQGPELLIRYENEEAVDDSQLPKDRFSAERLKGVDSTLKIQPAELGDSAVYLCASSLEGLANSYNEQFFGPGTRLTVL.